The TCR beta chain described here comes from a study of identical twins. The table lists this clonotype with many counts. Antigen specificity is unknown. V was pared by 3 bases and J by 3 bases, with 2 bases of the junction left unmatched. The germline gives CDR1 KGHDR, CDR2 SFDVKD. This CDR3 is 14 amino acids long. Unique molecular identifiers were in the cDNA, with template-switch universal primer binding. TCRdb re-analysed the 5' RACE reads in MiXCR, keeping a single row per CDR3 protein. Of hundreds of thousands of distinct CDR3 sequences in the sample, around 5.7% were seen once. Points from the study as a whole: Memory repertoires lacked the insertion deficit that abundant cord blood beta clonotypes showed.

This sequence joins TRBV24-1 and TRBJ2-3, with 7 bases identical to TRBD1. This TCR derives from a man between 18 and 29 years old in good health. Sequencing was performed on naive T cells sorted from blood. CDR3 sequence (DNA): TGTGCCACCAGTGATGACAGGGAAACAGATACGCAGTATTTT. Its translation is CATSDDRETDTQYF.